A selection of T cell receptor beta chains follows, all from one sample in a study of T cell repertoires in aging, cancer and after chemotherapy. MiXCR was run by TCRdb on the multiplex PCR reads, yielding one entry per CDR3 protein. The table shows approximately 4,100 distinct CDR3 sequences, with roughly 25% occurring only once. Material for sequencing was blood. These receptors originate from a human donor in good health. The donor label of this sample is uncertain. The CDR3 runs from the conserved cysteine through the conserved F or W. A D gene is named only where the DNA matches it firmly. Part of the rows lack a size; the others show once, few, many or a class for expanded clones.

D gene,V gene,J gene,clone size,CDR3 DNA,CDR3 protein
TRBD1,TRBV5-1,TRBJ1-3,-,TGCGCCAGCAGCTTAGGGACAGATGGAAACACCATATATTTT,CASSLGTDGNTIYF
-,TRBV6-5,TRBJ1-3,medium-sized,TGTGCCAGCAGTTACTTTCGCGGGGGCTATGGAAACACCATATATTTT,CASSYFRGGYGNTIYF
-,TRBV5-6,TRBJ1-2,-,TGTGCCAGCAGCTTGGAACAGTTTTATGGCTACACCTTC,CASSLEQFYGYTF
TRBD2,TRBV19,TRBJ2-2,medium-sized,TGTGCCAGTAGTATAGGATCGGGACTAGTGGCCGGGGAGCTGTTTTTT,CASSIGSGLVAGELFF
-,TRBV20-1,TRBJ2-1,-,TGCAGTGCTAGACGGCAGTACAATGAGCAGTTCTTC,CSARRQYNEQFF
-,TRBV6-2/TRBV6-3,TRBJ2-1,few,TGTGCCAGCAGTCTCCGAAAGTTGTCGGACAATGAGCAGTTCTTC,CASSLRKLSDNEQFF
-,TRBV27,TRBJ1-5,few,TGTGCCAGCAGTGGCGCGGGGTTTGGTCAGCCCCAGCATTTT,CASSGAGFGQPQHF
-,TRBV19,TRBJ2-7,medium-sized,TGTGCCAGTAGTATAAGAACGGGAGCTCCCTACGAGCAGTACTTC,CASSIRTGAPYEQYF
TRBD1,TRBV30,TRBJ2-6,medium-sized,TGTGCCTGGTCGGGACAGGAGGCGGCTGGGGCCAACGTCCTGACTTTC,CAWSGQEAAGANVLTF
TRBD2,TRBV20-1,TRBJ2-2,-,TGCAGTGCTAGAGAGGGCGGGAGGGGGGACACCGGGGAGCTGTTTTTT,CSAREGGRGDTGELFF
-,TRBV12-3/TRBV12-4,TRBJ2-7,-,TGTGCCAGCGGGCTTGACGGGTACGAGCAGTACTTC,CASGLDGYEQYF
-,TRBV6-4,TRBJ2-3,-,TGTGCCAGCAGTGAAACCGGGATTTACACAGATACGCAGTATTTT,CASSETGIYTDTQYF
-,TRBV20-1,TRBJ2-7,few,TGCAGTGCTAAAGCTAGCGCCCTGAGCTCCTACGAGCAGTACTTC,CSAKASALSSYEQYF
TRBD2,TRBV5-1,TRBJ2-3,-,TGTGCCAGCAGCTACCCCGGGTTAGCGGGAGGAGCAGATACGCAGTATTTT,CASSYPGLAGGADTQYF
TRBD1,TRBV5-1,TRBJ1-1,-,TGCGCCAGCAGCGCTTGGACAGGGGCCTACACTGAAGCTTTCTTT,CASSAWTGAYTEAFF
TRBD2,TRBV4-3,TRBJ2-6,-,TGCGCCAGCAGTCGCCAGCGGGAGGGCCCCGGGGCCAACGTCCTGACTTTC,CASSRQREGPGANVLTF
TRBD2,TRBV27,TRBJ2-1,medium-sized,TGTGCCAGCAGTTTATCGAGCGGGGTTATCAATGAGCAGTTCTTC,CASSLSSGVINEQFF
-,TRBV7-6,TRBJ2-3,-,TGTGCCAGCAGCTTCCTGGGGGCCACAGGTACGCAGTATTTT,CASSFLGATGTQYF
-,TRBV18,TRBJ1-3,-,TGTGCCAGCTCCCTCAGGGTCGCCAACTCTGGAAACACCATATATTTT,CASSLRVANSGNTIYF
-,TRBV27,TRBJ2-1,medium-sized,TGTGCCAGCAGTTTATGGTCGGGGTCCTCCTACAATGAGCAGTTCTTC,CASSLWSGSSYNEQFF
-,TRBV28,TRBJ1-1,-,TGTGCCAGCAGTCCCCGGACTGGGGGATTCACTGAAGCTTTCTTT,CASSPRTGGFTEAFF